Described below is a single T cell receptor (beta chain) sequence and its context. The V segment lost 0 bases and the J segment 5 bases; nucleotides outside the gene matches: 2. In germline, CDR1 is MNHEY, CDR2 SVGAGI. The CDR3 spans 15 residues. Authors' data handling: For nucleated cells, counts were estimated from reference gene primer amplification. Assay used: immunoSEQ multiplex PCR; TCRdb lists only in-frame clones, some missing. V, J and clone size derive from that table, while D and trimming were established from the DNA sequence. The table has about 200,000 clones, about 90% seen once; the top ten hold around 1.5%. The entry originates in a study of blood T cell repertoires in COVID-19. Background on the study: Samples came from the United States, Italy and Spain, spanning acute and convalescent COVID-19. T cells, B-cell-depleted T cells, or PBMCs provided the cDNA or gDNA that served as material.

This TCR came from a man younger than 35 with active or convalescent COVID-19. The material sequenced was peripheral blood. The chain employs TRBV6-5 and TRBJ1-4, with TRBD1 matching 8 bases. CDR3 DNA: TGTGCCAGCAGTTACTCGACAGGGGTAAATGAAAAACTGTTTTTT. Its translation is CASSYSTGVNEKLFF.